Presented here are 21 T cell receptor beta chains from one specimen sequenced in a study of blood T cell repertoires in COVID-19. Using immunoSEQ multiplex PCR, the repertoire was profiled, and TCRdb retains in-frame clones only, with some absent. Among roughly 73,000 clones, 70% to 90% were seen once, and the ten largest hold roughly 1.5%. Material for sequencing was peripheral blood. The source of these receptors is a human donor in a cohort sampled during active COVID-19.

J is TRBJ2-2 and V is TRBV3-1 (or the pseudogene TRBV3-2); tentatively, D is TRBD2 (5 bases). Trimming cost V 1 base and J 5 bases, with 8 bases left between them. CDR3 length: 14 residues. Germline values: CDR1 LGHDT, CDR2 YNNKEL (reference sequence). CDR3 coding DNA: TGTGCCAGCAGCCAAGGCGAGGGAACCGGGGAGCTGTTTTTT. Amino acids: CASSQGEGTGELFF.

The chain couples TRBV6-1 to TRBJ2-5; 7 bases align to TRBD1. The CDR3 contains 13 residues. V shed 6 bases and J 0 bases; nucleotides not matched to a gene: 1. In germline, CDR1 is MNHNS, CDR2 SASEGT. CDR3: CASRGTDQETQYF. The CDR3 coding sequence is TGTGCCAGCAGGGGGACAGACCAAGAGACCCAGTACTTC.

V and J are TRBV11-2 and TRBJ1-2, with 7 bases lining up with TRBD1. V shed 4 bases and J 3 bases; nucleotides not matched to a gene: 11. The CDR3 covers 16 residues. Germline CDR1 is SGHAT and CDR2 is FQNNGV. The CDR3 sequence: CASSSRTGVGDYGYTF. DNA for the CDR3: TGTGCCAGCAGCTCCCGAACAGGGGTAGGGGACTATGGCTACACCTTC.

CDR3 nucleotide sequence: TGCAGCGTTGAAGAGACCGCTTCGGGAACTGAAGCTTTCTTT. Translated: CSVEETASGTEAFF. The V call is TRBV29-1, the J call TRBJ1-1; D gene unclear. The V gene lost 0 bases and the J gene lost 5 bases, with 13 bases spanning the gap. This CDR3 region has 14 residues. Germline CDR1 SQVTM, CDR2 ANQGSEA.

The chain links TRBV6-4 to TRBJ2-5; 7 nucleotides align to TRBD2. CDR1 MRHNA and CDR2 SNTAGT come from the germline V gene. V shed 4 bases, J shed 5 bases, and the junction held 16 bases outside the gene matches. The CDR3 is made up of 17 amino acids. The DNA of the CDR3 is TGTGCCAGCAGTGCCCCCTTTGGACTAGAGGACGAGGAGACCCAGTACTTC. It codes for CASSAPFGLEDEETQYF.

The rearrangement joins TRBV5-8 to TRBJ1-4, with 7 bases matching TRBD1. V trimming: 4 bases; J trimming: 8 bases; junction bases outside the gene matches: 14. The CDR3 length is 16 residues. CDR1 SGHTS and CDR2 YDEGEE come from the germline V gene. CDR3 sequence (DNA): TGTGCCAGCAGCACTGCCGGTGGGACAGTGAGGGAAAAACTGTTTTTT. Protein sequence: CASSTAGGTVREKLFF.

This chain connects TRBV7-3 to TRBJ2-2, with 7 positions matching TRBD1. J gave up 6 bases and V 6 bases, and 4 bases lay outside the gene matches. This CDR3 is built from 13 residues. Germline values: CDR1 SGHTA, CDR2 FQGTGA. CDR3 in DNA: TGTGCCAGCAGTTCCGACAGGGCCGGGGAGCTGTTTTTT. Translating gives CASSSDRAGELFF.

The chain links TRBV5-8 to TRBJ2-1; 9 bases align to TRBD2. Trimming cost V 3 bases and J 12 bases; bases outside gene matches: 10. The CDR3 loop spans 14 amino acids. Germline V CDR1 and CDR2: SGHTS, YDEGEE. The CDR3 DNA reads TGTGCCAGCAGCTCCCTAGGAGCGGGGGGAGTGCAGTTCTTC. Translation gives CASSSLGAGGVQFF.

This chain's CDR3 is CASSMSGGRYNEQFF. The CDR3 DNA reads TGTGCCAGTAGTATGTCGGGCGGGAGGTACAATGAGCAGTTCTTC. This chain connects TRBV19 to TRBJ2-1, with 8 nucleotides matching TRBD2. Looked up from germline, CDR1 is LNHDA and CDR2 is SQIVND (reference sequence). The V gene end was trimmed by 3 bases and the J gene end by 4 bases; junction bases not matched to a gene: 5. The CDR3 runs 15 residues.

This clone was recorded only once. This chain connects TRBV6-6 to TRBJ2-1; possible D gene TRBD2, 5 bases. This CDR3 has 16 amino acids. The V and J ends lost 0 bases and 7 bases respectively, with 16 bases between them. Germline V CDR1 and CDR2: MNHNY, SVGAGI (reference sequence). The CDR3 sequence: CASSYSDFSAQNEQFF. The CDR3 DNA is TGTGCCAGCAGTTACTCTGACTTTAGCGCTCAAAATGAGCAGTTCTTC.

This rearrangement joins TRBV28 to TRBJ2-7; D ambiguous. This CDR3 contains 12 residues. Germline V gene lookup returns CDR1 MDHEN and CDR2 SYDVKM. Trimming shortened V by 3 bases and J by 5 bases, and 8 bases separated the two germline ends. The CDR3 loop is CASSLRVDEQYF. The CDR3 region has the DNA TGTGCCAGCAGTTTGCGTGTCGACGAGCAGTACTTC.

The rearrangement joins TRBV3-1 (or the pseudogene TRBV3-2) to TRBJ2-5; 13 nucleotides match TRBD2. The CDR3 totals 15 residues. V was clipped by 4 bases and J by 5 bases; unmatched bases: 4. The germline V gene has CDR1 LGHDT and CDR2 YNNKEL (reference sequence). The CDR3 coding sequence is TGTGCCAGCAGCCTACTAGCGGGAGGGTGGGAGACCCAGTACTTC. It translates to CASSLLAGGWETQYF.

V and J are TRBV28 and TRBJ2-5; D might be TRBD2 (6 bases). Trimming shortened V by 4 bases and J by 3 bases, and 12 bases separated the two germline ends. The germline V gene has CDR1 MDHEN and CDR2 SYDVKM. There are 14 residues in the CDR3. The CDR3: CASSSRDWEETQYF. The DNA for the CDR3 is TGTGCCAGCAGTTCCCGGGACTGGGAAGAGACCCAGTACTTC. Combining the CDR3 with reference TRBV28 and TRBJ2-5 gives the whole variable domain DVKVTQSSRYLVKRTGEKVFLECVQDMDHENMFWYRQDPGLGLRLIYFSYDVKMKEKGDIPEGYSVSREKKERFSLILESASTNQTSMYLCASSSRDWEETQYFGPGTRLLVL.

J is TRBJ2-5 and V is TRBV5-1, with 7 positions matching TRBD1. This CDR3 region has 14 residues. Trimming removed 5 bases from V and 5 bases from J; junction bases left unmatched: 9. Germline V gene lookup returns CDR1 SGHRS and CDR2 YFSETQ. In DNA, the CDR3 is TGCGCCAGCAGGTCAACAGGGGTTTACGAGACCCAGTACTTC. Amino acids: CASRSTGVYETQYF.

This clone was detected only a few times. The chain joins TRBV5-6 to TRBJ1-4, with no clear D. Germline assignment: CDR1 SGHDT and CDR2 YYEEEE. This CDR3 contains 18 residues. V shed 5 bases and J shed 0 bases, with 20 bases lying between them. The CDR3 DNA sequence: TGTGCCAGCAGTTGGTTTGGGTCACTAAATCCAACTAATGAAAAACTGTTTTTT. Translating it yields CASSWFGSLNPTNEKLFF.

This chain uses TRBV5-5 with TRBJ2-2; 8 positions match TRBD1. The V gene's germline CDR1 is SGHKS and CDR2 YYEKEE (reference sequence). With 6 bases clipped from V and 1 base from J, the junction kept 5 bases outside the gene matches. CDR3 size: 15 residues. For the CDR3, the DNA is TGTGCCAGCAACTCCGGGACAGGGAACACCGGGGAGCTGTTTTTT. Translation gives CASNSGTGNTGELFF.

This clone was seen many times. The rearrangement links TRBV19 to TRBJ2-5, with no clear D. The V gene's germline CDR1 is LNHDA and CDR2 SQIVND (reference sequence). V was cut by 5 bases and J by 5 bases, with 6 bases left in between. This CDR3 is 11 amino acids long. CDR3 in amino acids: CASSFRETQYF. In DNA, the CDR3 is TGTGCCAGTAGTTTCCGGGAGACCCAGTACTTC.

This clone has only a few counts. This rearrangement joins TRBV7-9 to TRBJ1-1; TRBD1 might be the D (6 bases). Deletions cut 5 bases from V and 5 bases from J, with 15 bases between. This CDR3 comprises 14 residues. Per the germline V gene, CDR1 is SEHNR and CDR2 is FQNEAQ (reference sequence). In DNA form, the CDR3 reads TGTGCCAGCAGCCTACAGGGATTTCGGACTGAAGCTTTCTTT. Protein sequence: CASSLQGFRTEAFF.

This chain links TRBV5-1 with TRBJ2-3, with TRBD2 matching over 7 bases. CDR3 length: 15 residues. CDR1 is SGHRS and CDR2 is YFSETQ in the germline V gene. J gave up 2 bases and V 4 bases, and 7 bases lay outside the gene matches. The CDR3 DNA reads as TGCGCCAGCAGCCGAAGGGACTACCACACAGATACGCAGTATTTT. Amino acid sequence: CASSRRDYHTDTQYF.

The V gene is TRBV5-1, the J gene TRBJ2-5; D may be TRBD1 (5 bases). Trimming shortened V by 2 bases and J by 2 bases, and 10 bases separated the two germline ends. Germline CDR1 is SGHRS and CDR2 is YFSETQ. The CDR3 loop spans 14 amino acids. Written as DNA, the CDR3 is TGCGCCAGCAGCTTAAGGGGTGGACAAGAGACCCAGTACTTC. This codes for CASSLRGGQETQYF.

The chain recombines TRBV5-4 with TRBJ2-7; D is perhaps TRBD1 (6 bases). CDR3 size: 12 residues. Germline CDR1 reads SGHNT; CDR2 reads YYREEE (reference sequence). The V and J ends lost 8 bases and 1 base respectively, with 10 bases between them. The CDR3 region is CASRTASYEQYF. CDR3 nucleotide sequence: TGTGCCAGTCGGACAGCGTCCTACGAGCAGTACTTC.